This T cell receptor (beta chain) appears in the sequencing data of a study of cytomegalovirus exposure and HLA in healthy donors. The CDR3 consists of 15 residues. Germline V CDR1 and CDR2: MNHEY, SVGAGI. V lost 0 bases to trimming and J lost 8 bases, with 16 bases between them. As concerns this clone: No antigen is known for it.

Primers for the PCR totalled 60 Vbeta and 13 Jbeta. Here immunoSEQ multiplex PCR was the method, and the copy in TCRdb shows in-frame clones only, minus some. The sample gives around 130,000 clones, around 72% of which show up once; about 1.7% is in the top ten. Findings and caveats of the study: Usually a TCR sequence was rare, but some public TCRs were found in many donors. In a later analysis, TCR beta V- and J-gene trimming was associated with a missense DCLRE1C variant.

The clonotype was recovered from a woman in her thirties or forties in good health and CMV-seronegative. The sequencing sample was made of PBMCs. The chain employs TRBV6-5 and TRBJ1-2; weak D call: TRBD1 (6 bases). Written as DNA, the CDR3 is TGTGCCAGCAGTTACTCGAACCCAGGGGTAGCCGGCTACACCTTC. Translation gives CASSYSNPGVAGYTF.